This T cell receptor (beta chain) originates from a study of beta chain features in type 1 diabetes. Notes on the study in general: Across all four CD4+ subsets, people with type 1 diabetes showed modestly shorter TCRB CDR3s.

This clone appeared a few times. Its antigen is currently unknown. Averaging about 116 mL, one heparinised blood draw came from each individual donor. The investigators reverse transcribed all of the isolated RNA, so they sequenced expressed TCRB transcripts. TCRdb's copy holds only in-frame clones and misses some; the assay was immunoSEQ multiplex PCR. There are about 120,000 clones in the sample; roughly 17% occur only once, and about 2.5% lies in the top ten. The sample taken for sequencing was central memory CD4+ T cells from blood. The receptor was derived from a man aged 30 to 45 with type 1 diabetes.

As DNA, the CDR3 is TGCGCCAGCAGCCCGGACACGGGGGATTCACCCCTCCACTTT. Protein sequence: CASSPDTGDSPLHF. The rearrangement links TRBV5-1 to TRBJ1-6, with D tentatively TRBD1 (5 bases). Trimming shortened V by 4 bases and J by 8 bases, and 13 bases separated the two germline ends. The CDR3 is 14 amino acids. Germline values: CDR1 SGHRS, CDR2 YFSETQ.